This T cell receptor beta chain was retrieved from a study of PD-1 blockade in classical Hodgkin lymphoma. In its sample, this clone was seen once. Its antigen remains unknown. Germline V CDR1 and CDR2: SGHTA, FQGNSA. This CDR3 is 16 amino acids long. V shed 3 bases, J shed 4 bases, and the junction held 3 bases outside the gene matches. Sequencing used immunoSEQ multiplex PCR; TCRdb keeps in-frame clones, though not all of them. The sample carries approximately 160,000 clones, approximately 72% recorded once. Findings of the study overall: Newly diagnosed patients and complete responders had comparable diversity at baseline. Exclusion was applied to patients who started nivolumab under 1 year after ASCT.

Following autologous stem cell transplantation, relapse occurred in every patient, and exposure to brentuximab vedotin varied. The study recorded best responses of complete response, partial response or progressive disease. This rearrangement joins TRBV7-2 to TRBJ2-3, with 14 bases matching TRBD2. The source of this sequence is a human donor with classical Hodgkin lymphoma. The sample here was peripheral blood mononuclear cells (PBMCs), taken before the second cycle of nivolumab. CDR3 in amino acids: CASSLTSGRAADTQYF. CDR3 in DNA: TGTGCCAGCAGCTTGACTAGCGGGAGGGCGGCAGATACGCAGTATTTT.